The clone carrying this TCR beta chain occurred a few times. This specimen belongs to a study of blood T cell repertoires in COVID-19. Across the whole study: PBMCs, B-cell-depleted T cells, or T cells provided the cDNA or gDNA that made up the material.

This CDR3 comprises 13 residues. V shed 4 bases and J shed 5 bases, with 14 bases lying between them. The germline CDR1 and CDR2 sequences are SQVTM and ANQGSEA. Data came from immunoSEQ multiplex PCR; TCRdb stores just in-frame clones and leaves some out. The sample lists more than 140,000 clones; 85% to 90% were seen once. The sequenced sample was peripheral blood. This chain uses TRBV29-1 with TRBJ1-2, with a tentative D call TRBD1 (6 bases). The TCR sequence derives from an older woman with acute or convalescent COVID-19. The CDR3 sequence is CSVGLQGLYGYTF. The CDR3 DNA is TGCAGCGTTGGACTGCAGGGGTTGTATGGCTACACCTTC.